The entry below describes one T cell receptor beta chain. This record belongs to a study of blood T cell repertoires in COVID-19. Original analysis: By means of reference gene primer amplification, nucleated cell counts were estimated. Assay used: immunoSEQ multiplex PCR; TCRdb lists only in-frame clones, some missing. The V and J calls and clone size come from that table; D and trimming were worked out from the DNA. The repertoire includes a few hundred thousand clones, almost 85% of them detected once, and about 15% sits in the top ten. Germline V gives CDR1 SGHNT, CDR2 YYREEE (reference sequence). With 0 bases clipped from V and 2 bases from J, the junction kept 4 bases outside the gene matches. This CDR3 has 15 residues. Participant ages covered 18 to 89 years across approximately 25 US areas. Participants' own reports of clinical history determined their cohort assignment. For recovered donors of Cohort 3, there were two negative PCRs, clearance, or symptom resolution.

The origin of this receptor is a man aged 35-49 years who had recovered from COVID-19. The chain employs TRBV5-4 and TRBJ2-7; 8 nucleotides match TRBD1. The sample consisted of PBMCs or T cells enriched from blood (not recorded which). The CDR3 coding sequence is TGTGCCAGCAGCTTGGACAGGGGGGCCCCCTACGAGCAGTACTTC. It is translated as CASSLDRGAPYEQYF.